Here is one T cell receptor beta chain with its context. No antigen is known for it. This entry belongs to a study of cytomegalovirus exposure and HLA in healthy donors. From germline, CDR1 is SGHRS and CDR2 YFSETQ. Trimming cost V 7 bases and J 7 bases; bases outside gene matches: 5. This CDR3 is 13 amino acids long. 13 Jbeta primers and 60 Vbeta primers were used for the PCR. Libraries were prepared by immunoSEQ multiplex PCR; TCRdb keeps only in-frame clonotypes and omits some of them. The repertoire holds about 130,000 clones, with roughly 73% as singletons. Study-wide results and caveats: Most of the CMV-associated TCR beta chains (in a later analysis) appeared to be HLA-restricted.

This clonotype was obtained from a man aged 55 to 69 in good health and CMV-seropositive. The sample taken for sequencing was PBMCs. This chain links TRBV5-1 with TRBJ1-4; TRBD1 matches at 9 bases. The CDR3 loop is CASQTGGGEKLFF. In DNA form, the CDR3 reads TGCGCCAGCCAGACAGGGGGAGGTGAAAAACTGTTTTTT.